The 17 T cell receptor beta chains below were found in one sample sequenced in a study of blood T cells in healthy people across ages. For the second PCR, which ran for 7 to 11 cycles, a sample-barcoded 5' primer and a J-beta primer mix were used. TCRdb recomputed calls from the 5' RACE reads with MiXCR, one row per CDR3 protein. The sample carries about 1,500,000 distinct CDR3 sequences, roughly 40% recorded once. Sequencing used blood. The receptors were sampled from a woman between 18 and 29 years old in good health.

This clonotype was picked up many times. V and J are TRBV27 and TRBJ2-1, with no clear D. This CDR3 has 15 amino acids. In germline, CDR1 is MNHEY, CDR2 SMNVEV (reference sequence). V lost 2 bases and J 1 base, leaving 9 bases between the germline ends. CDR3 residues: CASSLTPSSYNEQFF. DNA of the CDR3: TGTGCCAGCAGTTTAACTCCTTCGTCCTACAATGAGCAGTTCTTC.

This sequence joins TRBV6-6 and TRBJ2-1; D may be TRBD1 (6 bases). The V and J ends lost 6 bases and 14 bases respectively, with 14 bases between them. CDR3 length: 11 residues. The germline CDR1 and CDR2 sequences are MNHNY and SVGAGI (reference sequence). The CDR3 here is CASSQQGREFF. The DNA of the CDR3 is TGTGCCAGCAGCCAACAGGGTAGAGAGTTCTTC.

The CDR3: CASSYRQGMGGYTF. CDR3 bases: TGTGCCAGCAGTTACCGGCAGGGGATGGGTGGCTACACCTTC. The chain is built from TRBV6-5 and TRBJ1-2; perhaps TRBD1 as D (6 bases). Germline CDR1 reads MNHEY; CDR2 reads SVGAGI. The CDR3 covers 14 residues. Trimming left V 2 bases short and J 7 bases short, with 14 bases between.

J is TRBJ2-5 and V is TRBV3-1; TRBD2 matches 12 bases. Germline CDR1 is LGHDT and CDR2 is YNNKEL (reference sequence). With 4 bases clipped from V and 11 bases from J, the junction kept 8 bases outside the gene matches. This CDR3 is built from 14 residues. DNA of the CDR3: TGTGCCAGCAGCCTGGGACTAGCGGGTCTTGAGCAGTACTTC. This codes for CASSLGLAGLEQYF.

This clonotype was seen a single time. At one of its ends the junction is not consistent with the germline gene, which may arise from a read error. J is TRBJ2-7 and V is TRBV6-2 or TRBV6-3, with D possibly being TRBD2 (6 bases). CDR3 length equals 13 residues. The germline V gene has CDR1 MNHEY and CDR2 SVGEGT. The CDR3 sequence is CASTNGGSYKQYF. The CDR3 nucleotides read TGTGCCAGCACCAACGGGGGTAGCTACAAGCAGTACTTC.

The rearrangement uses TRBV4-1 and TRBJ1-4; D is ambiguous. CDR1 and CDR2 from the germline V gene are MGHRA and YSYEKL. Trimming pared 1 base from V and 4 bases from J, leaving 10 bases between. The CDR3 is 15 amino acids. The CDR3 protein is CASSQASGVNEKLFF. In nucleotides, the CDR3 is TGCGCCAGCAGCCAAGCTTCAGGCGTTAATGAAAAACTGTTTTTT.

This rearrangement joins TRBV10-3 to TRBJ1-2; TRBD1 matches at 7 bases. V shed 4 bases, J shed 7 bases, and the junction held 9 bases outside the gene matches. Germline values: CDR1 ENHRY, CDR2 SYGVKD. This CDR3 has 14 amino acids. The CDR3 nucleotides read TGTGCCATCAGTGGTACGGGGACAGCCAGTGGCTACACCTTC. This sequence encodes CAISGTGTASGYTF.

This sequence joins TRBV12-3 or TRBV12-4 and TRBJ2-1; tentative D call: TRBD2 (6 bases). V dropped 1 base and J dropped 6 bases, with 16 bases sitting between them. The CDR3 has 16 amino acids. The CDR3 reads CASSLGFGGTGNEQFF. CDR3 DNA sequence: TGTGCCAGCAGTTTAGGTTTCGGGGGTACGGGCAATGAGCAGTTCTTC.

The chain has TRBV5-1 and TRBJ2-6, with D perhaps matching TRBD1 (5 bases). Germline V gene data show CDR1 as SGHRS and CDR2 as YFSETQ. CDR3 size: 16 residues. V was clipped by 4 bases and J by 4 bases, with 15 bases between them. CDR3 sequence: CASSITGLPGANVLTF. The CDR3 DNA sequence: TGCGCCAGCAGCATAACAGGTCTGCCCGGGGCCAACGTCCTGACTTTC.

This clonotype turned up a few times. This chain joins TRBV7-2 and TRBJ2-1; tentatively, D is TRBD2 (5 bases). The germline gives CDR1 SGHTA, CDR2 FQGNSA. V was trimmed by 4 bases and J by 8 bases, leaving 12 bases between them. This CDR3 comprises 13 residues. The CDR3 nucleotides read TGTGCCAGCAGCTCCGAGGGCGGGTATGAGCAGTTCTTC. Translated, it gives CASSSEGGYEQFF.

This clonotype has just a few counts. V and J are TRBV6-6 and TRBJ1-1; D is uncertain. Germline V lookup: CDR1 MNHNY, CDR2 SVGAGI (reference sequence). Trimming took 2 bases from V and 4 from J, leaving 5 bases between them. The CDR3 runs 12 residues. CDR3 amino acids: CASSYRPTEAFF. The CDR3 region has the DNA TGTGCCAGCAGTTACCGGCCCACTGAAGCTTTCTTT.

As to this clonotype: This clone may be a read error of a much larger clone one base away. The chain is built from TRBV29-1 and TRBJ2-1, with D perhaps matching TRBD1 (6 bases). The CDR3 is made up of 13 amino acids. Per germline, CDR1 SQVTM and CDR2 ANQGSEA. Trimming shortened V by 8 bases and J by 7 bases, and 18 bases separated the two germline ends. Here the CDR3 DNA reads TGCAGCTACGGTAGACTTACAGGGAATGAGCAGTTCTTC. Its translation: CSYGRLTGNEQFF.

The rearrangement links TRBV29-1 to TRBJ2-3, with D unclear. CDR1 is SQVTM, CDR2 ANQGSEA, per germline. Trimming pared 5 bases from V and 2 bases from J, leaving 8 bases between. This CDR3 has 12 amino acids. For the CDR3, the DNA is TGCAGCGTTACCCCTTCCACAGATACGCAGTATTTT. This sequence encodes CSVTPSTDTQYF.

V usage is TRBV20-1 and J usage is TRBJ2-7; TRBD1 might be the D (5 bases). Trimming cost V 5 bases and J 2 bases, with 13 bases left between them. Looked up from germline, CDR1 is DFQATT and CDR2 is SNEGSKA (reference sequence). The CDR3 length is 13 residues. CDR3 nucleotides: TGCAGTGCTGACAGTGTGGAACCCTACGAGCAGTACTTC. Amino acid sequence: CSADSVEPYEQYF.

The gene calls are TRBV6-1 and TRBJ2-5, with a weak D call TRBD1 (7 bases). V was cut by 5 bases and J by 5 bases, with 24 bases left in between. Looked up from germline, CDR1 is MNHNS and CDR2 is SASEGT. CDR3 length: 17 residues. CDR3 sequence reads: CASSLPGDSTHLETQYF. The DNA for the CDR3 is TGTGCCAGCAGTCTCCCGGGGGACAGCACCCACCTGGAGACCCAGTACTTC.

CDR3 protein: CASTLPGYGQFF. The CDR3 region has the DNA TGCGCCAGCACCCTCCCCGGTTATGGGCAGTTCTTC. This chain uses TRBV5-1 with TRBJ2-1; D remains ambiguous. With 6 bases removed from V and 12 bases from J, the gap between germline ends came to 16 bases. Per germline, CDR1 SGHRS and CDR2 YFSETQ. The CDR3 is made up of 12 amino acids.

This chain links TRBV24-1 with TRBJ2-4; 12 nucleotides line up with TRBD2. This CDR3 contains 17 residues. From germline, CDR1 is KGHDR and CDR2 SFDVKD. Unmatched junction bases numbered 15, after V lost 3 bases and J lost 13 bases. This CDR3 is CATSDPGTSGLSGEQYF. The DNA of the CDR3 is TGTGCCACCAGTGATCCCGGGACTAGCGGGCTCTCCGGGGAGCAGTACTTC.